Below are 23 T cell receptor beta chains sequenced from a single sample in a study of PD-1 blockade in mismatch repair-deficient tumors. The protocol was immunoSEQ multiplex PCR, while the TCRdb copy is restricted to in-frame clones and leaves out a portion. The repertoire holds some 110,000 clones, with 70% to 80% as singletons. The sample was peripheral blood, taken about 13 months after starting pembrolizumab. The receptors derive from an adult with mismatch repair-deficient cancer.

In this sample, this clone turned up a few times. V gene TRBV5-1 combines with J gene TRBJ2-5; 9 bases are a match to TRBD1. Germline CDR1 SGHRS, CDR2 YFSETQ. Trimming removed 4 bases from V and 5 bases from J; junction bases left unmatched: 6. CDR3 length: 14 amino acids. In DNA, the CDR3 is TGCGCCAGCAGCGGAACCGGGACAGGGGAGACCCAGTACTTC. Its protein product is CASSGTGTGETQYF.

This rearrangement joins TRBV7-2 to TRBJ2-3, with TRBD2 as a possible D gene (6 bases). This CDR3 is built from 15 residues. V was cut by 3 bases and J by 1 base, with 11 bases left in between. Germline values: CDR1 SGHTA, CDR2 FQGNSA. The DNA for the CDR3 is TGTGCCAGCAGCTTGACTAGGAGCGGCACAGATACGCAGTATTTT. The encoded protein is CASSLTRSGTDTQYF.

This clone was detected once. The chain joins TRBV9 to TRBJ1-1; D call uncertain. The length of the CDR3 is 14 residues. V shed 4 bases and J shed 1 base, with 11 bases lying between them. Germline-derived CDR1 and CDR2 are SGDLS and YYNGEE. CDR3 nucleotides: TGTGCCAGCAGCCTCTGGGCAGAGAACACTGAAGCTTTCTTT. The encoded protein is CASSLWAENTEAFF.

This chain joins TRBV10-3 and TRBJ1-2; 8 bases fit TRBD1. CDR3 length: 16 residues. Germline V CDR1 and CDR2: ENHRY, SYGVKD. With V trimmed by 0 bases and J by 7 bases, 10 bases remained unmatched. The CDR3 DNA sequence: TGTGCCATCAGTGAGTCGAGACCAGGGGGCGCGGTTGGCTACACCTTC. The encoded protein is CAISESRPGGAVGYTF.

The sample holds one count of this clone. This rearrangement joins TRBV29-1 to TRBJ2-2; 9 bases fit TRBD1. CDR1 and CDR2 (germline): SQVTM, ANQGSEA. The V and J ends lost 5 bases and 5 bases, in that order; junction bases with no gene match: 3. The CDR3 is made up of 13 amino acids. CDR3 loop: CSVLTGGTGELFF. CDR3 DNA: TGCAGCGTTCTGACAGGGGGGACCGGGGAGCTGTTTTTT.

This chain joins TRBV27 and TRBJ1-1; D perhaps matches TRBD1 (5 bases). The CDR3 runs 14 residues. Germline CDR1 is MNHEY and CDR2 is SMNVEV (reference sequence). Trimming stripped 7 bases from V and 9 bases from J, with 21 bases between. The DNA of the CDR3 is TGTGCCAGCAACCCCGGGGGTTCTGTGTCGAAAGCTTTCTTT. Translation: CASNPGGSVSKAFF.

The chain recombines TRBV5-1 with TRBJ2-1; D perhaps matches TRBD2 (6 bases). CDR3 length: 16 residues. V lost 0 bases and J lost 0, with 10 bases in between. Germline-derived CDR1 and CDR2 are SGHRS and YFSETQ. In DNA form, the CDR3 reads TGCGCCAGCAGCTTGGCCGTCGGGAGCTCCTACAATGAGCAGTTCTTC. It yields the protein CASSLAVGSSYNEQFF.

The chain is built from TRBV19 and TRBJ2-7; D is possibly TRBD2 (6 bases). The CDR3 has 15 residues. Trimming took 5 bases from V and 3 from J, leaving 17 bases between them. The germline CDR1 and CDR2 sequences are LNHDA and SQIVND (reference sequence). CDR3 amino acids: CASSFGRDGSYEQYF. CDR3 in DNA: TGTGCCAGTAGTTTCGGAAGGGACGGGAGCTACGAGCAGTACTTC.

The chain is built from TRBV4-2 and TRBJ2-2, with 7 bases fitting TRBD1. The germline V gene encodes CDR1 LGHNA and CDR2 YNFKEQ. The CDR3 is 17 residues long. Trimming at V came to 0 bases and at J to 2 bases, leaving 6 bases not matched to a gene. The chain's CDR3 is CASSQEPTGTNTGELFF. In DNA form, the CDR3 reads TGTGCCAGCAGCCAAGAACCGACAGGGACCAACACCGGGGAGCTGTTTTTT.

V usage is TRBV6-1 and J usage is TRBJ2-3; possible D gene TRBD2, 5 bases. Trimming left V 2 bases short and J 5 bases short, with 17 bases between. This CDR3 comprises 16 residues. Germline values: CDR1 MNHNS, CDR2 SASEGT. The CDR3 DNA follows: TGTGCCAGCAGTGAACAAAGGTTGGGAGTTGGAGATACGCAGTATTTT. Protein product: CASSEQRLGVGDTQYF.

This CDR3 is CASSVGTAQYEQYF. CDR3 bases: TGTGCCAGCAGCGTAGGGACAGCGCAGTACGAGCAGTACTTC. V gene TRBV9 combines with J gene TRBJ2-7, with a tentative D call TRBD1 (6 bases). The CDR3 is 14 residues long. Looked up from germline, CDR1 is SGDLS and CDR2 is YYNGEE. The germline V and J ends were trimmed by 0 bases and 4 bases, with 11 bases remaining between them.

This rearrangement joins TRBV20-1 to TRBJ1-1; no definite D call. Germline V CDR1 and CDR2: DFQATT, SNEGSKA (reference sequence). The CDR3 loop spans 11 amino acids. Trimming took 8 bases from V and 0 from J, leaving 7 bases between them. This chain's CDR3 is CSTPLNTEAFF. CDR3 coding DNA: TGCAGTACCCCCTTGAACACTGAAGCTTTCTTT.

The chain uses TRBV7-8 and TRBJ1-1; TRBD1 matches at 10 bases. The J segment lost 7 bases and the V segment lost 6 bases, leaving 2 bases of the junction unmatched. The CDR3 has 12 amino acids. Germline V gene lookup returns CDR1 SGHVS and CDR2 FQNEAQ. The CDR3 nucleotides read TGTGCCAGCAGTCGGACAGGGGGTGAAGCTTTCTTT. Encoded protein: CASSRTGGEAFF.

This clone has a single count. The rearrangement joins TRBV2 to TRBJ2-2, with D possibly TRBD2 on 6 matching bases. Trimming cost V 6 bases and J 3 bases, with 14 bases left between them. The V gene's germline CDR1 is SNHLY and CDR2 FYNNEI. The CDR3 loop spans 15 amino acids. This CDR3 is CASRDYDRDTGELFF. CDR3 DNA sequence: TGTGCCAGCAGGGACTATGACAGAGACACCGGGGAGCTGTTTTTT.

The chain uses TRBV19 and TRBJ2-7; D unclear. CDR1 is LNHDA and CDR2 is SQIVND in the germline V gene (reference sequence). The CDR3 extends over 16 amino acids. V dropped 4 bases and J dropped 1 base, with 17 bases sitting between them. The CDR3 here is CASSSPDGDTSYEQYF. The CDR3 DNA reads as TGTGCCAGTAGTAGCCCGGACGGTGATACATCCTACGAGCAGTACTTC.

CDR3 protein: CASSPSGGRLGETQYF. The CDR3 bases are TGTGCCAGTAGTCCTAGCGGCGGCAGACTGGGAGAGACCCAGTACTTC. This chain uses TRBV19 with TRBJ2-5; 7 nucleotides agree with TRBD2. This CDR3 has 16 residues. Germline V gene lookup returns CDR1 LNHDA and CDR2 SQIVND (reference sequence). The junction had 13 bases not matched to a gene; V was cut back by 5 bases and J by 4 bases.

The rearrangement joins TRBV7-9 to TRBJ2-2; no clear D gene. V was shortened by 6 bases and J by 6 bases, with 23 bases between the two germline ends. The germline V gene has CDR1 SEHNR and CDR2 FQNEAQ (reference sequence). The CDR3 runs 17 residues. CDR3: CASSQERRTLVPGELFF. DNA for the CDR3: TGTGCCAGCAGTCAAGAGAGGCGGACCCTAGTCCCCGGGGAGCTGTTTTTT.

This clone was seen a few times. The CDR3 loop reads CASSRSSGGSYNEQFF. CDR3 coding DNA: TGTGCCAGCAGTCGATCTAGCGGGGGGTCCTACAATGAGCAGTTCTTC. The rearrangement joins TRBV7-3 to TRBJ2-1, with TRBD2 matching 11 bases. Germline lookup yields CDR1 SGHTA and CDR2 FQGTGA. CDR3 length equals 16 residues. J lost 1 base, V lost 6 bases, and 5 bases had no gene match.

This clone was seen a handful of times. This chain connects TRBV19 to TRBJ2-7; 9 bases line up with TRBD2. V trimming: 1 base; J trimming: 2 bases; junction bases outside the gene matches: 0. The CDR3 loop spans 14 amino acids. Germline V CDR1 and CDR2: LNHDA, SQIVND (reference sequence). CDR3 loop: CASSIGGRAYEQYF. In nucleotides, the CDR3 is TGTGCCAGTAGTATAGGCGGGAGGGCCTACGAGCAGTACTTC.

The rearrangement joins TRBV9 to TRBJ2-3; unclear D gene. CDR3 length: 16 residues. Germline V gene data show CDR1 as SGDLS and CDR2 as YYNGEE. V lost 5 bases and J lost 0, with 16 bases in between. The CDR3 DNA follows: TGTGCCAGCAGTCTCACGGGTTTTACTAGCACAGATACGCAGTATTTT. It yields the protein CASSLTGFTSTDTQYF.

V and J are TRBV19 and TRBJ1-1; D is undetermined. Trimming took off 3 bases at V and 5 bases at J, with 10 bases between the two ends. The CDR3 contains 13 residues. Germline-derived CDR1 and CDR2 are LNHDA and SQIVND (reference sequence). The CDR3 here is CASSMGSGTEAFF. As DNA, the CDR3 is TGTGCCAGTAGTATGGGTAGCGGGACTGAAGCTTTCTTT.

This clone came up once. This rearrangement joins TRBV15 to TRBJ2-3; D call uncertain. The germline CDR1 and CDR2 sequences are LNHNV and YYDKDF (reference sequence). V shed 3 bases and J shed 0 bases, with 13 bases lying between them. CDR3 length: 16 amino acids. The CDR3 spells CATSSGLEASTDTQYF. In DNA form, the CDR3 reads TGTGCCACCAGCAGCGGCCTTGAGGCTAGCACAGATACGCAGTATTTT.

This clone was picked up a small number of times. The rearrangement uses TRBV7-6 and TRBJ1-5; D gene ambiguous. Trimming removed 4 bases at V and 8 bases at J, with 9 bases between. Germline V gene data show CDR1 as SGHVS and CDR2 as FNYEAQ. The CDR3 covers 12 residues. CDR3 residues: CASSSRGEPQHF. The CDR3 DNA sequence: TGTGCCAGCAGCTCCCGCGGGGAGCCCCAGCATTTT.